These T cell receptor beta chains were read from a single sample in a study of somatic mutations in cytotoxic T cells in rheumatoid arthritis. Profiling relied on immunoSEQ multiplex PCR, and the TCRdb table lists in-frame clones only, not all of them. The repertoire has approximately 3,100 clones, about four fifths of them found once; the top ten carry about 13%. Sequencing used CD8+ T cells sorted from blood. These receptors were collected from a woman aged 45-65 years with rheumatoid arthritis. CDR3s leave out the opening cysteine and the closing phenylalanine or tryptophan.

J: TRBJ1-1
V: TRBV10-3
CDR3: AISEPDRGEKNTEAF

J: TRBJ2-5
V: TRBV27
CDR3: ASSLGGFGVTQY

J: TRBJ1-6
V: TRBV6-5
CDR3: ASRAGVGNSPLH

J: TRBJ2-5
V: TRBV9
CDR3: ASTGEGMKETQY

J: TRBJ1-1
V: TRBV14
CDR3: ASSQKVWQGTMNTEAF

J: TRBJ1-2
V: TRBV6-5
CDR3: ASREAAGGYT

J: TRBJ2-3
V: TRBV5-4
CDR3: ASSLAEASGVGDTQY

J: TRBJ2-1
V: TRBV28
CDR3: ASSPWGGPEYNEQF

J: TRBJ2-1
V: TRBV4-1
CDR3: ASSQEDRDFNNEQF

J: TRBJ1-1
V: TRBV6-4
CDR3: ASSSTVNTEAF

J: TRBJ2-2
V: TRBV13
CDR3: ASSAPSGTTGELF

J: TRBJ2-7
V: TRBV13
CDR3: ASSLAVGQESYEQY

J: TRBJ2-3
V: TRBV27
CDR3: ASSLLLGTDTQY

J: TRBJ1-1
V: TRBV28
CDR3: ASSLEGLPNTEAF

J: TRBJ2-1
V: TRBV11-3
CDR3: ASSLGQWNEQF

J: TRBJ2-5
V: TRBV27
CDR3: ASSPLNFQETQY

J: TRBJ1-1
V: TRBV5-8
CDR3: ASSLVGMNTEAF

J: TRBJ2-1
V: TRBV6-5
CDR3: ASSYGTSGIREQF

J: TRBJ2-1
V: TRBV19
CDR3: ASSIGIRRTSSYEQF

J: TRBJ2-1
V: TRBV2
CDR3: ASLAELHEQF

J: TRBJ2-7
V: TRBV5-4
CDR3: ASSLDSGSSYEQY

J: TRBJ2-3
V: TRBV25-1
CDR3: ASSQAWGTDTQY

J: TRBJ2-7
V: TRBV6-5
CDR3: ASSLQGPDYEQY

J: TRBJ2-2
V: TRBV2
CDR3: ASNGPGQGYTGELF

J: TRBJ2-7
V: TRBV27
CDR3: ASSLGFDGRDIYEQY

J: TRBJ2-5
V: TRBV27
CDR3: ASSSSETQY